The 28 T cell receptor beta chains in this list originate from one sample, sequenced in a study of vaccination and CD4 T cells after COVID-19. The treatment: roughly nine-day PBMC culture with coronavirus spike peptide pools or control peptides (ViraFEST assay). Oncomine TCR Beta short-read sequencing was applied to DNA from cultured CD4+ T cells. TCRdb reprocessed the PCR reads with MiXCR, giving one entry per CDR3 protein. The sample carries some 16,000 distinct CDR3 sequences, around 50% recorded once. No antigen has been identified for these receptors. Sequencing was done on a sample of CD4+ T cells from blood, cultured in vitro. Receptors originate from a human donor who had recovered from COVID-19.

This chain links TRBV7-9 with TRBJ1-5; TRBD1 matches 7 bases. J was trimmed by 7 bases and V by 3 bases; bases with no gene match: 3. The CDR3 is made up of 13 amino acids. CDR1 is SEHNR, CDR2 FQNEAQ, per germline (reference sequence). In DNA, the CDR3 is TGTGCCAGCAGCTTCAGGGGGAACCAGCCCCAGCATTTT. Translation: CASSFRGNQPQHF.

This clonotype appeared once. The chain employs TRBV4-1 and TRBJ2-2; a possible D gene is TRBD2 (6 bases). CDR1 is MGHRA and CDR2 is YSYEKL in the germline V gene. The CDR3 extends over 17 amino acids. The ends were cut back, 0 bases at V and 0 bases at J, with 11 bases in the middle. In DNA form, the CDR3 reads TGCGCCAGCAGCCAAGAATATCCGGGAGCGAACACCGGGGAGCTGTTTTTT. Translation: CASSQEYPGANTGELFF.

The CDR3 bases are TGTGCCACCAGGGGAGGGGACAGGCAATTTTCGAGCTCTGGAAACACCATATATTTT. Its protein product is CATRGGDRQFSSSGNTIYF. This chain joins TRBV24-1 and TRBJ1-3; TRBD1 matches 8 bases. This CDR3 comprises 19 residues. Germline CDR1 KGHDR, CDR2 SFDVKD. With V trimmed by 7 bases and J by 0 bases, 16 bases remained unmatched.

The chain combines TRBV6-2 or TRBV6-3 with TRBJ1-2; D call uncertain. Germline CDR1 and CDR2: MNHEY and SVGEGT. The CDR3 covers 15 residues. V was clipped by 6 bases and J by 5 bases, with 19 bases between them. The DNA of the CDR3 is TGTGCCAGCAGCACCAGGCCGGGAGCTTTATATGGCTACACCTTC. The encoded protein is CASSTRPGALYGYTF.

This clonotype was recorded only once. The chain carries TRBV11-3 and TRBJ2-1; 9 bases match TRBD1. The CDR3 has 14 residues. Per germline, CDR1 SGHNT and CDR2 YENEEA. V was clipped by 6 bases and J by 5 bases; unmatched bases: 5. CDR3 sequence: CASSWTGAHNEQFF. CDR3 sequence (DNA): TGTGCCAGCAGTTGGACAGGGGCGCACAATGAGCAGTTCTTC.

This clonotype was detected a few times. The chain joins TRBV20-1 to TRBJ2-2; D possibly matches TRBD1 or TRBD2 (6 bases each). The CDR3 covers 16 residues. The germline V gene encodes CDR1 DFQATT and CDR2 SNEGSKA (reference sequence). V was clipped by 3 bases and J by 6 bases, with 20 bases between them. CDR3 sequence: CSASRFGGGYSGELFF. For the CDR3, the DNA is TGCAGTGCTAGTCGATTCGGGGGCGGGTACTCCGGGGAGCTGTTTTTT.

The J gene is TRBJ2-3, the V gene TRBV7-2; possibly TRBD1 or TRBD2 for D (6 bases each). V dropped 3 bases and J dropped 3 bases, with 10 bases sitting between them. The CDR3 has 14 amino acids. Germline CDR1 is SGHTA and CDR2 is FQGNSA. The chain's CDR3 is CASSFWGATDTQYF. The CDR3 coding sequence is TGTGCCAGCAGCTTTTGGGGGGCGACAGATACGCAGTATTTT.

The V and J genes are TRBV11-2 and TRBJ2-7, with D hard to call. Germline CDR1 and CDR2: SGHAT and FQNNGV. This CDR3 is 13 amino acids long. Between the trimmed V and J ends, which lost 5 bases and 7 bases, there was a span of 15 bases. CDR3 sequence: CASSPILLGEQYF. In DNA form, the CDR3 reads TGTGCCAGCAGCCCCATCCTCCTTGGTGAGCAGTACTTC. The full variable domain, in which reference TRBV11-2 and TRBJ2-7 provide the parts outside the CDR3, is EAGVAQSPRYKIIEKRQSVAFWCNPISGHATLYWYQQILGQGPKLLIQFQNNGVVDDSQLPKDRFSAERLKGVDSTLKIQPAKLEDSAVYLCASSPILLGEQYFGPGTRLTVT.

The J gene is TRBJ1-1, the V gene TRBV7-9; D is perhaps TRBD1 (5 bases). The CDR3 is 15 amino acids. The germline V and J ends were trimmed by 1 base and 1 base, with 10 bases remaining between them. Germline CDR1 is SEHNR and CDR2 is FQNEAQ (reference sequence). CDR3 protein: CASSLGGLGNTEAFF. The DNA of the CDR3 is TGTGCCAGCAGCTTAGGGGGCCTTGGGAACACTGAAGCTTTCTTT.

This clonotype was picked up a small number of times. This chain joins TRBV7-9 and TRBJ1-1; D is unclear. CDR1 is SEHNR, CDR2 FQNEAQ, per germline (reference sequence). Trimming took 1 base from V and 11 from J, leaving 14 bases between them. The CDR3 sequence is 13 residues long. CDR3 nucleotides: TGTGCCAGCAGCTTAGACGGCTCAGCGGGGGCTTTCTTT. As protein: CASSLDGSAGAFF. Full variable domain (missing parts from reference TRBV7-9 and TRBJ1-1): DTGVSQNPRHKITKRGQNVTFRCDPISEHNRLYWYRQTLGQGPEFLTYFQNEAQLEKSRLLSDRFSAERPKGSFSTLEIQRTEQGDSAMYLCASSLDGSAGAFFGQGTRLTVV.

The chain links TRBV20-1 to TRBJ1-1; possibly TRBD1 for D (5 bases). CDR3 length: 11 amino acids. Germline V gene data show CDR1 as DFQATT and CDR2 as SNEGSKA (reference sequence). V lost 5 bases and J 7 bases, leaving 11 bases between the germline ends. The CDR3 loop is CSAGGQGEAFF. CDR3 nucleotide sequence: TGCAGTGCTGGAGGGCAGGGTGAAGCTTTCTTT.

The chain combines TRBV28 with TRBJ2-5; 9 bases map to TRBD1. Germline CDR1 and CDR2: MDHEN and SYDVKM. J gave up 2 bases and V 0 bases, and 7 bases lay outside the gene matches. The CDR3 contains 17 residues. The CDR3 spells CASSLWGGTGPQETQYF. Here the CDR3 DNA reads TGTGCCAGCAGTTTATGGGGAGGGACAGGGCCTCAAGAGACCCAGTACTTC.

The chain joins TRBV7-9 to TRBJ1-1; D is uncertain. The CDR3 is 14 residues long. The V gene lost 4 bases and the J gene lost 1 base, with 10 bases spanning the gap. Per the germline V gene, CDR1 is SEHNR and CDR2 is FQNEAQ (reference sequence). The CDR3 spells CASSSQSWNTEAFF. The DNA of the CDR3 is TGTGCCAGCAGCTCACAGAGCTGGAACACTGAAGCTTTCTTT.

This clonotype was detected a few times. This chain's CDR3 is CASTLDRGNQPQHF. CDR3 nucleotides: TGTGCCAGTACCTTGGACAGGGGGAATCAGCCCCAGCATTTT. V and J are TRBV19 and TRBJ1-5, with 10 bases aligning to TRBD1. The CDR3 is made up of 14 amino acids. V gave up 7 bases and J gave up 4 bases; unmatched junction bases: 4. The germline gives CDR1 LNHDA, CDR2 SQIVND (reference sequence).

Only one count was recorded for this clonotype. The CDR3 DNA sequence: TGTGCCAGCAGCGAACAGGGTTCTGAAGCTTTCTTT. Translated: CASSEQGSEAFF. The chain combines TRBV6-1 with TRBJ1-1, with D perhaps matching TRBD1 (6 bases). Germline V gene sequence: CDR1 MNHNS, CDR2 SASEGT. V lost 6 bases, J lost 6 bases, and 11 bases lay in between. This CDR3 spans 12 amino acids.

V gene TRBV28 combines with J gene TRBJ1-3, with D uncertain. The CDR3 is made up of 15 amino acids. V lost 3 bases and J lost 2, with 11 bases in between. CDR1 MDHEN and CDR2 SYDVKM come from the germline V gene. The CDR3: CASSFRTLPGNTIYF. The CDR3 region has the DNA TGTGCCAGCAGTTTCAGGACTTTACCTGGAAACACCATATATTTT.

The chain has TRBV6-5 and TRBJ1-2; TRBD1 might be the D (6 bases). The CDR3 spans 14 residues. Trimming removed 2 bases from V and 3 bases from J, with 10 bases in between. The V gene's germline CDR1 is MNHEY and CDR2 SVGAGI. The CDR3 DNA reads TGTGCCAGCAGTTACCGGGGGCAGTACTATGGCTACACCTTC. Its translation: CASSYRGQYYGYTF.

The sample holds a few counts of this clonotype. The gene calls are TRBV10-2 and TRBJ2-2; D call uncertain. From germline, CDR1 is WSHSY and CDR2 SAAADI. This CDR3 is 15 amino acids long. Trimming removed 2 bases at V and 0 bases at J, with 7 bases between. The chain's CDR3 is CASSEGQTNTGELFF. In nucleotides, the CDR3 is TGCGCCAGCAGTGAGGGGCAAACGAACACCGGGGAGCTGTTTTTT.

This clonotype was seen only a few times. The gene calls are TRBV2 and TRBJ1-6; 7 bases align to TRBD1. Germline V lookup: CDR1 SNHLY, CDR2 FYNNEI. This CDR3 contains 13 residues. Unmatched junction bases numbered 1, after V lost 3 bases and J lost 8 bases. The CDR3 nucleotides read TGTGCCAGCAGTGAGACAGGGTATTCACCCCTCCACTTT. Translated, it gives CASSETGYSPLHF.

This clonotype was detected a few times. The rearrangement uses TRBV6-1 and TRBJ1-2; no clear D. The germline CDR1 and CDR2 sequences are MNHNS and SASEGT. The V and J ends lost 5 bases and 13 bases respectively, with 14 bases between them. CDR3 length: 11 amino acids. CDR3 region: CASSQTPLCTF. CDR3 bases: TGTGCCAGCAGTCAGACCCCCCTTTGCACCTTC.

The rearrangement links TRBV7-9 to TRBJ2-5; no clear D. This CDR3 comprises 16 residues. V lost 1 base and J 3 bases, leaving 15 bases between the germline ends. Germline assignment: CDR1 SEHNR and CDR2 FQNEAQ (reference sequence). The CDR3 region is CASSLVNLIVEETQYF. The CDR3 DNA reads TGTGCCAGCAGCTTAGTGAACTTAATAGTGGAAGAGACCCAGTACTTC.

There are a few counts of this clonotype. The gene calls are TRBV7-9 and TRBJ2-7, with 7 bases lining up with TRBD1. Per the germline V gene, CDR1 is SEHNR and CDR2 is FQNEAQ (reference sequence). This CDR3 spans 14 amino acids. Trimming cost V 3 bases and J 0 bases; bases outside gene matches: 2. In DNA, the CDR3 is TGTGCCAGCAGCTTGACAGGGAGCTCCTACGAGCAGTACTTC. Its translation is CASSLTGSSYEQYF.

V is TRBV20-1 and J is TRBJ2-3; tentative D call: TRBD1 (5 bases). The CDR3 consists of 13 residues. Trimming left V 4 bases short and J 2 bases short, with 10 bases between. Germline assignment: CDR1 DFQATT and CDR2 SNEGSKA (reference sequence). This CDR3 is CSATRQNTDTQYF. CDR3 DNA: TGCAGTGCTACCCGACAGAACACAGATACGCAGTATTTT.

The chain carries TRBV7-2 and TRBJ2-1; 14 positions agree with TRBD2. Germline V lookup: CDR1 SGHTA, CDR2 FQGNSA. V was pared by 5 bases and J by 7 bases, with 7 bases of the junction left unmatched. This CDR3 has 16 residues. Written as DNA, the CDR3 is TGTGCCAGCAGCCCGGGACTAGCGGGAGAGAGGAATGAGCAGTTCTTC. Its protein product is CASSPGLAGERNEQFF.

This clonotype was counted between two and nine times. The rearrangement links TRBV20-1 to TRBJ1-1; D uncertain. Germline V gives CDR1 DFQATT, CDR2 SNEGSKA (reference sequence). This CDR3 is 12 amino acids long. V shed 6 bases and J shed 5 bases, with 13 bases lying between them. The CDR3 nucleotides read TGCAGTGCCACCCCATTTGGGACTGAAGCTTTCTTT. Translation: CSATPFGTEAFF.

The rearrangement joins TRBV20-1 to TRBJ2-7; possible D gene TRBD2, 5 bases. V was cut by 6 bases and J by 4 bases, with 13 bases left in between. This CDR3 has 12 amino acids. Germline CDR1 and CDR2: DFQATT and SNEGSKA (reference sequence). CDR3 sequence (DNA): TGCAGTGCGGAGGCGGTCCGGTACGAGCAGTACTTC. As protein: CSAEAVRYEQYF.

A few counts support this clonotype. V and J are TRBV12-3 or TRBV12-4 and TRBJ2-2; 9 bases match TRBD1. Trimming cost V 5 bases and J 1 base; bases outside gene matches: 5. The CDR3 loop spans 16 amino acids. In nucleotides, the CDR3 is TGTGCCAGCAGTCTGGGGACAGGGCGGAACACCGGGGAGCTGTTTTTT. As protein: CASSLGTGRNTGELFF.

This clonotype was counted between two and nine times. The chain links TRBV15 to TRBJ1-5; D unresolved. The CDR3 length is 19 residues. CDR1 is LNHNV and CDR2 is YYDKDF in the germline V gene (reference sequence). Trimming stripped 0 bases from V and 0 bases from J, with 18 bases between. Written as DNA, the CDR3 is TGTGCCACCAGCAGAGATAGTCTCTCGGACTGGTTTAGCAATCAGCCCCAGCATTTT. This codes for CATSRDSLSDWFSNQPQHF.